This TCR beta chain was sequenced for a study of blood T cells in healthy people across ages. Alongside a J-beta primer mix, a sample-barcoded 5' primer served in a second PCR lasting 7 to 11 cycles. One entry per CDR3 protein results from TCRdb running MiXCR on the 5' RACE reads. The table lists approximately 1,000,000 distinct CDR3 sequences, around 45% of them singletons. This clonotype was detected a few times. The sequenced material came from blood. This receptor was identified in a woman aged 60 to 75 in good health.

CDR3 sequence (DNA): TGTGCCAGCACCAAAGACAGGGTAGAGACCCAGTACTTC. Protein sequence: CASTKDRVETQYF. This chain uses TRBV6-1 with TRBJ2-5, with TRBD1 identical over 7 bases. CDR3 size: 13 residues. Germline trimming cut 7 bases from V and 4 bases from J; bases unmatched to any gene: 6. Germline-derived CDR1 and CDR2 are MNHNS and SASEGT.